The next 17 T cell receptor beta chains were all read from a single sample in a study of blood T cell repertoires in COVID-19. Some clones are missing from TCRdb's copy, which holds only in-frame ones; the method was immunoSEQ multiplex PCR. Of some 48,000 clones in the sample, about 81% were seen once. Specimen: peripheral blood. These receptors all stem from a human donor in a cohort sampled during active COVID-19.

The rearrangement uses TRBV7-8 and TRBJ2-5, with 7 bases aligning to TRBD1. J lost 4 bases, V lost 3 bases, and 14 bases had no gene match. The CDR3 loop spans 17 amino acids. Germline values: CDR1 SGHVS, CDR2 FQNEAQ. Here the CDR3 reads CASSFEATQGQGETQYF. The CDR3, as DNA: TGTGCCAGCAGCTTCGAGGCAACACAGGGGCAGGGAGAGACCCAGTACTTC.

The chain combines TRBV27 with TRBJ2-3, with 9 bases identical to TRBD2. Losses at the gene ends were 2 bases for V and 4 bases for J; bases not matched to a gene: 4. Germline V gene sequence: CDR1 MNHEY, CDR2 SMNVEV (reference sequence). The CDR3 consists of 15 residues. The CDR3: CASSLRRGGPDTQYF. The CDR3 DNA reads as TGTGCCAGCAGTTTAAGGCGGGGGGGCCCAGATACGCAGTATTTT.

The J gene is TRBJ2-1, the V gene TRBV6-6, with D perhaps TRBD2 (5 bases). The ends were cut back, 5 bases at V and 0 bases at J, with 14 bases in the middle. The CDR3 spans 16 residues. Germline V gene lookup returns CDR1 MNHNY and CDR2 SVGAGI (reference sequence). CDR3 region: CASSQRGLSSYNEQFF. CDR3 in DNA: TGTGCCAGCAGTCAGAGAGGGCTAAGCTCCTACAATGAGCAGTTCTTC.

The chain links TRBV12-5 to TRBJ1-1; D unresolved. This CDR3 contains 13 residues. Trimming took 5 bases from V and 4 from J, leaving 11 bases between them. Germline V CDR1 and CDR2: LGHNT, FRNRAP. The CDR3 loop is CASGPEPGTEAFF. Here the CDR3 DNA reads TGTGCTAGTGGTCCCGAGCCTGGCACTGAAGCTTTCTTT.

V and J are TRBV5-6 and TRBJ1-2, with 7 bases identical to TRBD1. The J segment lost 4 bases and the V segment lost 4 bases, leaving 1 base of the junction unmatched. This CDR3 spans 12 amino acids. The germline gives CDR1 SGHDT, CDR2 YYEEEE. The CDR3 region is CASSRTGYGYTF. The CDR3 DNA follows: TGTGCCAGCAGCCGGACAGGCTATGGCTACACCTTC.

V usage is TRBV3-1 (or the pseudogene TRBV3-2) and J usage is TRBJ2-7; 7 bases line up with TRBD1. The V gene end was trimmed by 4 bases and the J gene end by 6 bases; junction bases not matched to a gene: 6. The CDR3 contains 13 residues. Germline assignment: CDR1 LGHDT and CDR2 YNNKEL (reference sequence). DNA of the CDR3: TGTGCCAGCAGCCGACAGGGATATGGCGAGCAGTACGTC. Encoded protein: CASSRQGYGEQYV.

The chain links TRBV29-1 to TRBJ1-3; a weak D match, TRBD1 (5 bases). There are 11 residues in the CDR3. V lost 4 bases, J lost 4 bases, and 5 bases lay in between. In germline, CDR1 is SQVTM, CDR2 ANQGSEA. The DNA for the CDR3 is TGCAGCGTTGGACAGGGAAACACCATATATTTT. This codes for CSVGQGNTIYF. Drawing the rest from reference TRBV29-1 and TRBJ1-3, the complete variable domain is SAVISQKPSRDICQRGTSLTIQCQVDSQVTMMFWYRQQPGQSLTLIATANQGSEATYESGFVIDKFPISRPNLTFSTLTVSNMSPEDSSIYLCSVGQGNTIYFGEGSWLTVV.

The chain links TRBV6-5 to TRBJ1-5, with D maybe TRBD1 (5 bases). From germline, CDR1 is MNHEY and CDR2 SVGAGI. The CDR3 contains 15 residues. The V and J ends lost 2 bases and 0 bases respectively, with 8 bases between them. The chain's CDR3 is CASSYDTGSNQPQHF. For the CDR3, the DNA is TGTGCCAGCAGTTACGATACAGGTAGCAATCAGCCCCAGCATTTT.

The V and J genes are TRBV4-3 and TRBJ1-2; 7 positions agree with TRBD1. V shed 0 bases, J shed 2 bases, and the junction held 6 bases outside the gene matches. This CDR3 is 16 amino acids long. From germline, CDR1 is LGHNA and CDR2 YSLEER. As DNA, the CDR3 is TGCGCCAGCAGCCAAGATCTGGGACAGCTAAACTATGGCTACACCTTC. Amino acids: CASSQDLGQLNYGYTF.

Written as DNA, the CDR3 is TGTGCCAGCAGCCCCCCCGGGGAGGCCCGGACTGAAGCTTTCTTT. It specifies CASSPPGEARTEAFF. The chain combines TRBV6-6 with TRBJ1-1; no definite D call. Trimming stripped 6 bases from V and 5 bases from J, with 19 bases between. Germline V CDR1 and CDR2: MNHNY, SVGAGI (reference sequence). This CDR3 has 15 residues.

The chain has TRBV18 and TRBJ1-1; D uncertain. The CDR3 loop spans 13 amino acids. In germline, CDR1 is KGHSH, CDR2 LQKENI. Deletions cut 6 bases from V and 6 bases from J, with 14 bases between. CDR3 coding DNA: TGTGCCAGCTCGTCCTTCGGTAGCGCTGAAGCTTTCTTT. Its protein product is CASSSFGSAEAFF.

V and J are TRBV9 and TRBJ1-2; D is unclear. CDR1 SGDLS and CDR2 YYNGEE come from the germline V gene. This CDR3 is built from 14 residues. Trimming took 5 bases from V and 4 from J, leaving 15 bases between them. The CDR3 DNA follows: TGTGCCAGCAGACGTCAGGTTTTGGGCTATGGCTACACCTTC. Its translation: CASRRQVLGYGYTF.

The chain couples TRBV5-5 to TRBJ2-5, with D possibly matching TRBD1 (6 bases). CDR3 length: 15 residues. The V gene's germline CDR1 is SGHKS and CDR2 YYEKEE (reference sequence). Trimming cost V 5 bases and J 1 base, with 15 bases left between them. The DNA for the CDR3 is TGTGCCAGCAGTTTATCGCCGACAGGCCAAGAGACCCAGTACTTC. As protein: CASSLSPTGQETQYF.

V is TRBV30 and J is TRBJ1-2; TRBD1 aligns across 9 bases. Losses at the gene ends were 3 bases for V and 7 bases for J; bases not matched to a gene: 9. Germline CDR1 reads GTSNPN; CDR2 reads SVGIG (reference sequence). This CDR3 spans 14 amino acids. CDR3 amino acids: CAWSSRTGVSGYTF. The CDR3 nucleotides are TGTGCCTGGAGCTCAAGGACAGGGGTTTCTGGCTACACCTTC.

In this sample, this clone turned up a few times. The chain combines TRBV7-8 with TRBJ1-1, with TRBD1 matching 7 bases. The CDR3 spans 15 residues. Trimming took 4 bases from V and 8 from J; bases not matched to a gene: 13. Germline V gives CDR1 SGHVS, CDR2 FQNEAQ. The CDR3 loop reads CASSSTHRQGLEAFF. CDR3 DNA: TGTGCCAGCAGCTCAACCCACAGACAGGGACTGGAAGCTTTCTTT.

This clone was observed a few times. The chain uses TRBV2 and TRBJ2-4; possible D gene TRBD2, 6 bases. CDR1 is SNHLY and CDR2 is FYNNEI in the germline V gene. V lost 8 bases and J lost 8, with 25 bases in between. The CDR3 runs 16 residues. Here the CDR3 reads CASGFEEGIIVDIQYF. CDR3 bases: TGTGCCAGCGGCTTTGAGGAGGGGATCATAGTGGACATTCAGTACTTC.

The chain couples TRBV6-5 to TRBJ1-3; unclear D gene. Between the trimmed V and J ends, which lost 3 bases and 1 base, there was a span of 4 bases. Germline CDR1 and CDR2: MNHEY and SVGAGI. The CDR3 has 13 residues. In DNA form, the CDR3 reads TGTGCCAGCAGTTATAATTCTGGAAACACCATATATTTT. As protein: CASSYNSGNTIYF.